Listed below are T cell receptor beta chains from one sample, sequenced in a study of blood T cell repertoires in COVID-19. Using immunoSEQ multiplex PCR, the repertoire was profiled, and TCRdb retains in-frame clones only, with some absent. The profile shows fewer than 350,000 clones, about 76% of them singletons. Sequencing input: peripheral blood. Receptors originate from a woman in her sixties or seventies with active or convalescent COVID-19. CDR3s include the opening cysteine and the closing phenylalanine or tryptophan. Each record gives: clone size, D gene, V gene, J gene, CDR3 DNA, CDR3 protein. D genes are given only for firm matches. The size of a clone is reported for some rows only, either as once, few or many, or as a class for expanded clones.

size: NA; D: TRBD1; V: TRBV7-3; J: TRBJ1-1; DNA: TGTGCCAGCAGCTTACCTGCAGGGGGCGCCGACTCAAGGGCTTTCTTT; CDR3: CASSLPAGGADSRAFF
size: NA; D: TRBD1; V: TRBV28; J: TRBJ1-2; DNA: TGTGCCAGCAGTTCAGAACAGGGGTTCGTGGAACGCTACACCTTC; CDR3: CASSSEQGFVERYTF
size: few; D: TRBD2; V: TRBV5-1; J: TRBJ2-2; DNA: TGCGCCAGCAGCACCTTAGCGGGGGGGAACACCGGGGAGCTGTTTTTT; CDR3: CASSTLAGGNTGELFF
size: NA; D: TRBD2; V: TRBV4-2; J: TRBJ2-7; DNA: TGTGCCAGCAGCCCAGGGCGGGGGGCTTCCTACGAGCAGTACTTC; CDR3: CASSPGRGASYEQYF
size: NA; D: NA; V: TRBV5-1; J: TRBJ1-2; DNA: TGCGCCAGCAGCTTGGAGGTGGGATCGGGAGGCTACACCTTC; CDR3: CASSLEVGSGGYTF
size: NA; D: NA; V: TRBV18; J: TRBJ2-2; DNA: TGTGCCAGCTCACCACAAAATACCGGCACCGGGGAGCTGTTTTTT; CDR3: CASSPQNTGTGELFF
size: NA; D: TRBD2; V: TRBV7-8; J: TRBJ2-5; DNA: TGTGCCAGCAGCCGGGGACTAGCGGGGGGATCCTGGGAGACCCAGTACTTC; CDR3: CASSRGLAGGSWETQYF
size: NA; D: NA; V: TRBV9; J: TRBJ2-2; DNA: TGTGCCAGCAGCGTATACAGGGCCATCTCCGCCACCGGGGAGCTGTTTTTT; CDR3: CASSVYRAISATGELFF
size: NA; D: NA; V: TRBV3-1/TRBV3-2; J: TRBJ1-1; DNA: TGTGCCAGCAGCCAACGACGGGTAGCTTTCTTT; CDR3: CASSQRRVAFF
size: NA; D: TRBD1; V: TRBV19; J: TRBJ1-5; DNA: TGTGCCAGTAGTAGCGGGACAGGGCCCGCCTTCCGGCAGCCCCAGCATTTT; CDR3: CASSSGTGPAFRQPQHF
size: NA; D: TRBD2; V: TRBV7-2; J: TRBJ2-3; DNA: TGTGCCAGCAGCTTAGCTACTAGCGGGGGATACACAGATACGCAGTATTTT; CDR3: CASSLATSGGYTDTQYF
size: NA; D: NA; V: TRBV13; J: TRBJ1-2; DNA: TGTGCCAGCAGCTTAGCTGCAGGATCAACGGCCTATGGCTACACCTTC; CDR3: CASSLAAGSTAYGYTF
size: few; D: TRBD1; V: TRBV6-2/TRBV6-3; J: TRBJ1-2; DNA: TGTGCCAGCCGTTCGGCCCCGGGACAGATGGTTGGCTACACCTTC; CDR3: CASRSAPGQMVGYTF
size: NA; D: NA; V: TRBV5-5; J: TRBJ1-6; DNA: TGTGCCAGCAGCTTCGCCCCCGGGAGCTTCAATTCACCCCTCCACTTT; CDR3: CASSFAPGSFNSPLHF
size: few; D: NA; V: TRBV6-5; J: TRBJ1-2; DNA: TGTGCCAGCAGTTACTCGGCAATCAGGGCCCCCTATGGCTACACCTTC; CDR3: CASSYSAIRAPYGYTF
size: NA; D: TRBD1; V: TRBV6-1; J: TRBJ1-2; DNA: TGTGCCAGCAGTGAAGTGGGACAGGGGACAGGGAACTATGGCTACACCTTC; CDR3: CASSEVGQGTGNYGYTF
size: NA; D: NA; V: TRBV6-5; J: TRBJ2-7; DNA: TGTGCCAGCAGTTACCCCCAGGGGGGCGAGCAGTACTTC; CDR3: CASSYPQGGEQYF
size: NA; D: TRBD1; V: TRBV5-1; J: TRBJ1-4; DNA: TGCGCCAGCAGCACGGACAGGGGAGATAATGAAAAACTGTTTTTT; CDR3: CASSTDRGDNEKLFF
size: NA; D: NA; V: TRBV6-6; J: TRBJ1-2; DNA: TGTGCCAGCAGCCCCCATAGTGGGAGAGGTGGCTACACCTTC; CDR3: CASSPHSGRGGYTF
size: few; D: TRBD1; V: TRBV5-6; J: TRBJ1-1; DNA: TGTGCCAGCAGCTTGGCAGGGGGGCTTTCTGAAGCTTTCTTT; CDR3: CASSLAGGLSEAFF
size: NA; D: NA; V: TRBV11-2; J: TRBJ2-7; DNA: TGTGCCAGCAGCTTAGGGCGGCTTAGAATCGCCCCCTACGAGCAGTACTTC; CDR3: CASSLGRLRIAPYEQYF
size: NA; D: TRBD1; V: TRBV7-2; J: TRBJ1-6; DNA: TGTGCCAGCAGCTCTTCCCGGACAGGAGTTAATTCACCCCTCCACTTT; CDR3: CASSSSRTGVNSPLHF
size: NA; D: TRBD2; V: TRBV19; J: TRBJ2-1; DNA: TGTGCCAGTAGTATCGCGGGGGGGCCTTTAAATGAGCAGTTCTTC; CDR3: CASSIAGGPLNEQFF
size: once; D: TRBD2; V: TRBV2; J: TRBJ2-7; DNA: TGTGCCAGCAGGGGACTAACCCTTACCGGGGAGCAGTACTTC; CDR3: CASRGLTLTGEQYF
size: NA; D: TRBD1; V: TRBV25-1; J: TRBJ1-6; DNA: TGTGCCAGCCGGGACAGTTCATGGCGCCATAATTCACCCCTCCACTTT; CDR3: CASRDSSWRHNSPLHF
size: NA; D: TRBD2; V: TRBV6-5; J: TRBJ2-7; DNA: TGTGCCAGCTCCCTAGCGGGGACCTCCTACGAGCAGTACTTC; CDR3: CASSLAGTSYEQYF
size: NA; D: TRBD1; V: TRBV7-9; J: TRBJ1-2; DNA: TGTGCCAGCGGTACACAGGGGAGCTATGGCTACACCTTC; CDR3: CASGTQGSYGYTF
size: NA; D: NA; V: TRBV12-5; J: TRBJ1-5; DNA: TGTGCTAGTGGTTCCGGACACCGCAATCAGCCCCAGCATTTT; CDR3: CASGSGHRNQPQHF
size: NA; D: NA; V: TRBV5-1; J: TRBJ2-1; DNA: TGCGCCAGCAGCTTAGACAGGTGGGGGAATGAGCAGTTCTTC; CDR3: CASSLDRWGNEQFF
size: NA; D: NA; V: TRBV10-3; J: TRBJ1-2; DNA: TGTGCCATCAGAGGGGGTGACTTCTATGGCTACACCTTC; CDR3: CAIRGGDFYGYTF
size: once; D: TRBD1; V: TRBV10-1; J: TRBJ1-2; DNA: TGCGCCAGCAGTGATCCCGACAGGGACTATGGCTACACCTTC; CDR3: CASSDPDRDYGYTF
size: NA; D: TRBD2; V: TRBV5-1; J: TRBJ2-1; DNA: TGCGCCAGCAGCTTGGCCGGGGAGGGGCAGCAGTTCTTC; CDR3: CASSLAGEGQQFF
size: NA; D: NA; V: TRBV5-4; J: TRBJ1-1; DNA: TGTGCCAGCAGCTTACTCCCCCAGGACAGAAACACTGAAGCTTTCTTT; CDR3: CASSLLPQDRNTEAFF
size: once; D: NA; V: TRBV2; J: TRBJ1-2; DNA: TGTGCCAGCAGGGGCTGGGCGATACCCTATGGCTACACCTTC; CDR3: CASRGWAIPYGYTF
size: NA; D: TRBD2; V: TRBV7-3; J: TRBJ2-5; DNA: TGTGCCAGCAGCCCAGGGACTAGCGGGGGAGAGACCCAGTACTTC; CDR3: CASSPGTSGGETQYF
size: NA; D: NA; V: TRBV7-2; J: TRBJ2-1; DNA: TGTGCCAGCAGCTTAGCGGTCTTTGATCTTGTGAAGAGGGGGAGCTCCTACAATGAGCAGTTCTTC; CDR3: CASSLAVFDLVKRGSSYNEQFF
size: few; D: NA; V: TRBV10-3; J: TRBJ2-7; DNA: TGTGCCATCGAGGGGGGGACAGGAGCTAACCTTTACGAGCAGTACTTC; CDR3: CAIEGGTGANLYEQYF
size: NA; D: TRBD1; V: TRBV6-1; J: TRBJ1-2; DNA: TGTGCCAGCAGTGAACCGGGACAGAACTATGGCTACACCTTC; CDR3: CASSEPGQNYGYTF
size: once; D: NA; V: TRBV5-1; J: TRBJ1-6; DNA: TGCGCCAGCAGCTTGAGGGGTAGCTCCTATAATTCACCCCTCCACTTT; CDR3: CASSLRGSSYNSPLHF
size: NA; D: TRBD1; V: TRBV4-3; J: TRBJ1-2; DNA: TGCGCCAGCAGTCTCCACCGGGACAGGGACTATGGCTACACCTTC; CDR3: CASSLHRDRDYGYTF
size: NA; D: TRBD1; V: TRBV30; J: TRBJ1-2; DNA: TGTGCCTGTGACGCCCGGGACAGGGGTAACTATGGCTACACCTTC; CDR3: CACDARDRGNYGYTF
size: NA; D: TRBD1; V: TRBV3-1/TRBV3-2; J: TRBJ1-1; DNA: TGTGCCAGCAGCCCTATGGGACAGGCAAACACTGAAGCTTTCTTT; CDR3: CASSPMGQANTEAFF